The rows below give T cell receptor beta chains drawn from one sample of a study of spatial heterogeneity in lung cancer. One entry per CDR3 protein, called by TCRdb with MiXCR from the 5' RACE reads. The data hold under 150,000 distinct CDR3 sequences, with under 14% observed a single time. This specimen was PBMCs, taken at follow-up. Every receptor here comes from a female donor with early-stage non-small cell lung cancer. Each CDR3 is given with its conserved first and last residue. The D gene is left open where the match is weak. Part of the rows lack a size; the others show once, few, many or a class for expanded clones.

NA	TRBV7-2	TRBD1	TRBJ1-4	TGTGCCAGCAGCTCGCACAGGGGGACTAATGAAAAACTGTTTTTT	CASSSHRGTNEKLFF
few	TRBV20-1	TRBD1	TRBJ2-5	TGCAGTGCTACCGGGAAAGGACAGGGCGCCGCACAAGAGACCCAGTACTTC	CSATGKGQGAAQETQYF
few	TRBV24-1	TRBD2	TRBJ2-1	TGTGCCACCAGTGCCCTCGAGGGAGGGCTCAATGAGCAGTTCTTC	CATSALEGGLNEQFF
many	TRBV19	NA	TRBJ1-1	TGTGCCACCGCCATTTTCACTGAAGCTTTCTTT	CATAIFTEAFF
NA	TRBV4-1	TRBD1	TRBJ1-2	TGCGCCAGCAGCCAGAATCAGGGGGAATATGGCTACACCTTC	CASSQNQGEYGYTF
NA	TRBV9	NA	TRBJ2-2	TGTGCCAGCAGCTCTCACACCGGGGAGCTGTTCTTT	CASSSHTGELFF
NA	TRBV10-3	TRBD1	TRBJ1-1	TGTGCCATCAGCGGACAGGGGGGGAACACTGAAGCTTTCTTT	CAISGQGGNTEAFF
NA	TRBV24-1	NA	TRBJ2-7	TGTGCCACCAGTGGACAGGGAGGCGAGCAGTACTTC	CATSGQGGEQYF
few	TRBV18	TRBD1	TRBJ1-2	TGTGCCAGCTCACCTACCGGGACAGGGGGATATGGCTACACCTTC	CASSPTGTGGYGYTF
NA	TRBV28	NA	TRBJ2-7	TGTGCCAGCAGTTTAAGATCGGCAGGCCCCCTCGAGCAGTACTTC	CASSLRSAGPLEQYF
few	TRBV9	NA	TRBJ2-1	TGTGCCAGCAGCGGCCGGGACAACCATAATGAGCAGTTCTTC	CASSGRDNHNEQFF
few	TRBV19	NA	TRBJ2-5	TGTGCCAGTAGTAACCCGGGCGGGGTTTCAGAGACCCAGTACTTC	CASSNPGGVSETQYF
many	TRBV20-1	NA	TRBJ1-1	TGCAGTGGACGGGTTATGAACACTGAAGCTTTCTTT	CSGRVMNTEAFF
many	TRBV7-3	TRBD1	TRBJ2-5	TGTGCCAGCAGCCGAACAGGGGGTCACCAAGAGACCCAGTACTTC	CASSRTGGHQETQYF
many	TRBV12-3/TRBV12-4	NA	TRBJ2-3	TGTGCCAGCAGTCCGGAAGGGGTTCCCACGACAGATACGCAGTATTTT	CASSPEGVPTTDTQYF
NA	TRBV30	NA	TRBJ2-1	TGTGCCTGGAGGTGGGGGCAAGCTTACTCCTACAATGAGCAGTTCTTC	CAWRWGQAYSYNEQFF
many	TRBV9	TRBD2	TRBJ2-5	TGTGCCAGCAGCGTAACTAGCGGGATGATCCAAGAGACCCAGTACTTC	CASSVTSGMIQETQYF
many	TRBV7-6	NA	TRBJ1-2	TGTGCCAGCAGCCCCCTGGGGAGGGTCGCTTTTAACTATGGCTACACCTTC	CASSPLGRVAFNYGYTF
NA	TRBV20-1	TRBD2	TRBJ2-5	TGCAGTGCTAGAGATCCAAGCGGGAGGTCTTCATCTATGGAGACCCAGTACTTC	CSARDPSGRSSSMETQYF
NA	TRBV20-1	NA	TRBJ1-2	TGCAGTGCTAGAGATCCTCAGTCGGTGCCCTATTTCGGCTACACCTTC	CSARDPQSVPYFGYTF
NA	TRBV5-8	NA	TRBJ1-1	TGTGCCAGCAGACGGAGGGTTGTGACTGAAGCTTTCTTT	CASRRRVVTEAFF
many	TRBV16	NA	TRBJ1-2	TGTGCCAGCAGCCAACAAGGGGGACGCGGCTACACCTTC	CASSQQGGRGYTF
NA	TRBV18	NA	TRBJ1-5	TGTGCCAGCTCACCCTCGAGGATAGAGGGGAGGGGCAGAAAGAGCAATCAGCCCCAGCATTTT	CASSPSRIEGRGRKSNQPQHF
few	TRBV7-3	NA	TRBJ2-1	TGTGCCAGCAGCTTTTCGGCCGCTAGGCCCGACAATGAGCAGTTCTTC	CASSFSAARPDNEQFF
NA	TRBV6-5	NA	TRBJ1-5	TGTGCCAGCAGTTCGGACTCGCTTCAGCCCCAGCATTTT	CASSSDSLQPQHF
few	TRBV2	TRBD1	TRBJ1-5	TGTGCCAGCAGTTCGACAGGGCCTAGCAATCAGCCCCAGCATTTT	CASSSTGPSNQPQHF
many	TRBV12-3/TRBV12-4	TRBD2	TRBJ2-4	TGTGCCAGCAGCGGGAGGGGAAACATTCAGTACTTC	CASSGRGNIQYF
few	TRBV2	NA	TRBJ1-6	TGTGCCAGCAGTAGGGGGATGTTTAATTCACCCCTCCACTTT	CASSRGMFNSPLHF
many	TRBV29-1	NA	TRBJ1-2	TGCAGCGTTGAAGATCACCCTAACTATGGCTACACCTTC	CSVEDHPNYGYTF